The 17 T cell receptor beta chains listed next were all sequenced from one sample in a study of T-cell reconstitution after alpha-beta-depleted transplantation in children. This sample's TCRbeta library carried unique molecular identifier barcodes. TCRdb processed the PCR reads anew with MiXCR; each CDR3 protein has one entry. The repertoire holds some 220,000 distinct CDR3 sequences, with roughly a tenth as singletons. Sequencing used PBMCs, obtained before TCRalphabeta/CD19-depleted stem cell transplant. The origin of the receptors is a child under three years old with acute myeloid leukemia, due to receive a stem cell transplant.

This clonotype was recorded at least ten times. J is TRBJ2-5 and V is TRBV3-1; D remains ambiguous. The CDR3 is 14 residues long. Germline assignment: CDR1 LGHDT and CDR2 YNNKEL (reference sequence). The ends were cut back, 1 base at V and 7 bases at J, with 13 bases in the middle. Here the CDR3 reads CASSQGTPWGTQYF. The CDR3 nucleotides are TGTGCCAGCAGCCAAGGGACGCCTTGGGGGACCCAGTACTTC.

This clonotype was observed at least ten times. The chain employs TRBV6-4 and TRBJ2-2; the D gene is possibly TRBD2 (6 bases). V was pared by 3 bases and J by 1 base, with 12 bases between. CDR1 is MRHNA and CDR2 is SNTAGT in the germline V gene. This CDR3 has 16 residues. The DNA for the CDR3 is TGTGCCAGCAGTGAGGGAACTAGCTTGAACACCGGGGAGCTGTTTTTT. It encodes CASSEGTSLNTGELFF.

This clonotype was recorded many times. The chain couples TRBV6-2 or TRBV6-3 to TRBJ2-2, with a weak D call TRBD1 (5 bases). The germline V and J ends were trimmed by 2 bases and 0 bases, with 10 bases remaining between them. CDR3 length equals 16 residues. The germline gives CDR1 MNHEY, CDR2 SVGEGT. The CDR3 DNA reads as TGTGCCAGCAGTTACCTGCAGGGCTCGAACACCGGGGAGCTGTTTTTT. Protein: CASSYLQGSNTGELFF.

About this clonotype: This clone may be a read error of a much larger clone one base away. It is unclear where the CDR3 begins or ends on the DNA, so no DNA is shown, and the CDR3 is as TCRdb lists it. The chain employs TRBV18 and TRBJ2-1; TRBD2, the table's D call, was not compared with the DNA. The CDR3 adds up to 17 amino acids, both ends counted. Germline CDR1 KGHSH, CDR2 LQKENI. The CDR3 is CASSPWASGSTYNERFF.

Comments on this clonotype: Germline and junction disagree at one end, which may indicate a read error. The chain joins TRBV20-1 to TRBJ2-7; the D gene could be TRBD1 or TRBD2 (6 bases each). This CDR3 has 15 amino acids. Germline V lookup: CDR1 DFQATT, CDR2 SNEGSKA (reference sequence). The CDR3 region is CCAGRTAGRSYEQYF. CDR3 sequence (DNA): TGCTGTGCGGGCCGGACAGCGGGCCGCTCCTACGAGCAGTACTTC.

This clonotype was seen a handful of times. CDR3 region: CAWSVSGLTGYEQYF. Here the CDR3 DNA reads TGTGCCTGGAGTGTGTCGGGGCTGACGGGCTACGAGCAGTACTTC. This sequence joins TRBV30 and TRBJ2-7, with D perhaps matching TRBD1 or TRBD2 (5 bases each). The CDR3 totals 15 residues. V was pared by 0 bases and J by 3 bases, with 15 bases between. Looked up from germline, CDR1 is GTSNPN and CDR2 is SVGIG (reference sequence). Full variable domain (missing parts from reference TRBV30 and TRBJ2-7): SQTIHQWPATLVQPVGSPLSLECTVEGTSNPNLYWYRQAAGRGLQLLFYSVGIGQISSEVPQNLSASRPQDRQFILSSKKLLLSDSGFYLCAWSVSGLTGYEQYFGPGTRLTVT.

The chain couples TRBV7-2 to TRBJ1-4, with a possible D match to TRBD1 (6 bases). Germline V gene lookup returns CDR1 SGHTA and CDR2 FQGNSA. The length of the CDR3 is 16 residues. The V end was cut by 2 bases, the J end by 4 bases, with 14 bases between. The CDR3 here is CASSLRHRVINEKLFF. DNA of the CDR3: TGTGCCAGCAGCTTACGGCACAGGGTTATTAATGAAAAACTGTTTTTT.

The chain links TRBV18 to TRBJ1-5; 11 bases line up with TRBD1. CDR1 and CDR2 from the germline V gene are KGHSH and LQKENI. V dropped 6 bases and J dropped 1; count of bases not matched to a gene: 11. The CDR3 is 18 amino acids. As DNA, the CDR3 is TGTGCCAGCTCCCCCGGACAGGGGGCAAGACGGAGCAATCAGCCCCAGCATTTT. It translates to CASSPGQGARRSNQPQHF.

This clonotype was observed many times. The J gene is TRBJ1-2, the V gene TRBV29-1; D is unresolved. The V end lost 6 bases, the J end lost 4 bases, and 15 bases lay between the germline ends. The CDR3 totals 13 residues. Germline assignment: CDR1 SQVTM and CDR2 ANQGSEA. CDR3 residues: CSVKGSRVYGYTF. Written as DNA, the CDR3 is TGCAGCGTAAAAGGGTCAAGGGTCTATGGCTACACCTTC. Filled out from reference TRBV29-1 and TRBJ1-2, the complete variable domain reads SAVISQKPSRDICQRGTSLTIQCQVDSQVTMMFWYRQQPGQSLTLIATANQGSEATYESGFVIDKFPISRPNLTFSTLTVSNMSPEDSSIYLCSVKGSRVYGYTFGSGTRLTVV.

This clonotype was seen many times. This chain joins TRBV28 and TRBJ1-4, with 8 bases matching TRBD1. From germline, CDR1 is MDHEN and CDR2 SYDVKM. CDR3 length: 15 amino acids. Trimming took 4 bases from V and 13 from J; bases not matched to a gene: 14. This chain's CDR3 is CASSSTGTGLQRLFF. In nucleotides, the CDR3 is TGTGCCAGCAGTTCCACCGGGACAGGCCTCCAAAGACTGTTTTTT.

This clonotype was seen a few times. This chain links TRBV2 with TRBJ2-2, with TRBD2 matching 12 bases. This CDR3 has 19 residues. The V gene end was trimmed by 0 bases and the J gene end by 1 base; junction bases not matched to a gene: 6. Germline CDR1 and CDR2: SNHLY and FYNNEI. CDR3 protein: CASSEALGLAGKNTGELFF. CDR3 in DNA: TGTGCCAGCAGTGAAGCGCTTGGACTAGCGGGGAAGAACACCGGGGAGCTGTTTTTT. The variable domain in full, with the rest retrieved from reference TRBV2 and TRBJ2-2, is EPEVTQTPSHQVTQMGQEVILRCVPISNHLYFYWYRQILGQKVEFLVSFYNNEISEKSEIFDDQFSVERPDGSNFTLKIRSTKLEDSAMYFCASSEALGLAGKNTGELFFGEGSRLTVL.

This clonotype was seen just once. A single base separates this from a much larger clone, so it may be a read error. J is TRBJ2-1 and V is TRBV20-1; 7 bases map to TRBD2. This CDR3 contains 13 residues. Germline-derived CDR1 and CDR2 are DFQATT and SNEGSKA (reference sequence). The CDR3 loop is CSVGASGHNKQFF. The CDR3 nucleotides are TGCAGTGTCGGAGCTAGCGGTCACAATAAGCAGTTCTTC.

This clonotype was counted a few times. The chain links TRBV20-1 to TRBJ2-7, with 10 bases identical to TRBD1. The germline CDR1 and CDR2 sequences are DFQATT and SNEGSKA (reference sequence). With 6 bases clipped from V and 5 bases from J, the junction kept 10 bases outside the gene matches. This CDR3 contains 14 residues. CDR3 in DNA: TGCAGTGCGAGATCCGGGACAGGGGAAGACGAGCAGTACTTC. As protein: CSARSGTGEDEQYF.

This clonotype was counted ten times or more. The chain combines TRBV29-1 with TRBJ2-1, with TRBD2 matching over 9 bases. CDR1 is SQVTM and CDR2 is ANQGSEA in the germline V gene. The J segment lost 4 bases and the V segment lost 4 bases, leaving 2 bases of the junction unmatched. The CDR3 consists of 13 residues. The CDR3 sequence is CSVVTSGYNEQFF. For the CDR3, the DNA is TGCAGCGTTGTGACTAGCGGTTACAATGAGCAGTTCTTC.

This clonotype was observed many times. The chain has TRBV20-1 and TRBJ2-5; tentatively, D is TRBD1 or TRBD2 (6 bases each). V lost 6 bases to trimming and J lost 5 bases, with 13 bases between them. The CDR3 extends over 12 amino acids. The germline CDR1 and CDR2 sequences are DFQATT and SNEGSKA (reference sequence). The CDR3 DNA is TGCAGTGCCATCGGGGGCTTGGAGACCCAGTACTTC. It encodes CSAIGGLETQYF.

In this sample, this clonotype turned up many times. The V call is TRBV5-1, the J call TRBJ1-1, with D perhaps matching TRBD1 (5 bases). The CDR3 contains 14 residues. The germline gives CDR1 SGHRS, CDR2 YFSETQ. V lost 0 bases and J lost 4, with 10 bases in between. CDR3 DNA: TGCGCCAGCAGCTTGGCCGGGACCTCCACTGAAGCTTTCTTT. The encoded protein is CASSLAGTSTEAFF.

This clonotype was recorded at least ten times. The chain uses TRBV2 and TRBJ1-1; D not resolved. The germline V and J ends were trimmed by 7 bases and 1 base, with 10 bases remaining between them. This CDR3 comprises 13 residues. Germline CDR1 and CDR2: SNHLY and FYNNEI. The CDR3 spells CASNFDPNTEAFF. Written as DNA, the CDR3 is TGTGCCAGCAACTTCGATCCGAACACTGAAGCTTTCTTT.